The 25 T cell receptor beta chains in this list originate from one sample, sequenced in a study of vaccination effects on CD4 cells after COVID-19. Subsequent to a culture period of around eleven days, CD4+ T cells were isolated. Either the BNT162b2 or mRNA-1273 vaccine was given to participants in two doses. No cognate antigen is known for these TCRs. Only in-frame clones appear in the TCRdb table, and some are missing; sequencing was by immunoSEQ multiplex PCR. The data show 43,000 or so clones, under 80% seen once. Specimen: CD4+ T cells from PBMCs cultured without peptide, collected after COVID-19 vaccination. These receptors came from a human donor who received a COVID-19 vaccine.

The chain combines TRBV4-1 with TRBJ2-5; D gene ambiguous. CDR1 MGHRA and CDR2 YSYEKL come from the germline V gene. V lost 0 bases, J lost 5 bases, and 7 bases lay in between. The CDR3 spans 13 residues. The CDR3 region is CASSQDRPETQYF. For the CDR3, the DNA is TGCGCCAGCAGCCAAGATCGCCCGGAGACCCAGTACTTC.

The V call is TRBV19, the J call TRBJ2-7; a possible D gene is TRBD2 (7 bases). V was clipped by 6 bases and J by 5 bases, with 14 bases between them. In germline, CDR1 is LNHDA, CDR2 SQIVND (reference sequence). This CDR3 is 13 amino acids long. CDR3 in DNA: TGTGCCAGTAGGGGGGGGCGCTTACACGAGCAGTACTTC. It is translated as CASRGGRLHEQYF.

The CDR3 sequence: CASSLGSPKTGASNQPQHF. In nucleotides, the CDR3 is TGTGCCAGCAGCTTAGGAAGCCCCAAGACAGGGGCTAGCAATCAGCCCCAGCATTTT. The J gene is TRBJ1-5, the V gene TRBV7-9, with TRBD1 matching over 8 bases. This CDR3 is built from 19 residues. J was trimmed by 0 bases and V by 1 base; bases with no gene match: 11. Germline V gives CDR1 SEHNR, CDR2 FQNEAQ (reference sequence).

The chain couples TRBV6-5 to TRBJ2-3; TRBD2 matches at 13 bases. CDR1 MNHEY and CDR2 SVGAGI come from the germline V gene. V was clipped by 2 bases and J by 5 bases; unmatched bases: 4. This CDR3 comprises 16 residues. CDR3 in DNA: TGTGCCAGCAGTTACGGAGGGACTAGCGGGGTAGATACGCAGTATTTT. As protein: CASSYGGTSGVDTQYF.

CDR3 sequence reads: CASSLEQGGTSGANVLTF. The CDR3 region has the DNA TGTGCCAGCAGCTTAGAACAGGGCGGTACCTCTGGGGCCAACGTCCTGACTTTC. V gene TRBV11-3 combines with J gene TRBJ2-6, with D perhaps TRBD1 (6 bases). This CDR3 has 18 residues. V was trimmed by 0 bases and J by 0 bases, leaving 12 bases between them. Per germline, CDR1 SGHNT and CDR2 YENEEA.

This clone was detected only a few times. The J gene is TRBJ1-2, the V gene TRBV6-6; 8 nucleotides line up with TRBD1. In germline, CDR1 is MNHNY, CDR2 SVGAGI (reference sequence). Trimming took 6 bases from V and 4 from J; bases not matched to a gene: 4. CDR3 length: 13 amino acids. The chain's CDR3 is CASSPGTGYGYTF. The CDR3 coding sequence is TGTGCCAGCAGCCCCGGGACAGGCTATGGCTACACCTTC.

The chain combines TRBV19 with TRBJ1-1, with D uncertain. The V gene's germline CDR1 is LNHDA and CDR2 SQIVND (reference sequence). The V gene lost 7 bases and the J gene lost 6 bases, with 15 bases spanning the gap. The CDR3 sequence is 13 residues long. Here the CDR3 reads CASMAAVPSEAFF. CDR3 coding DNA: TGTGCCAGTATGGCGGCAGTGCCATCTGAAGCTTTCTTT.

A few counts support this clone. This chain links TRBV4-1 with TRBJ1-2; no reliable D call. V was shortened by 4 bases and J by 3 bases, with 21 bases between the two germline ends. CDR1 MGHRA and CDR2 YSYEKL come from the germline V gene. The CDR3 contains 17 residues. DNA for the CDR3: TGCGCCAGCAGCCCGGGCGGTCTACTCCTCGGGGACTATGGCTACACCTTC. Translated, it gives CASSPGGLLLGDYGYTF.

V and J are TRBV6-1 and TRBJ2-7; 7 nucleotides align to TRBD2. Germline-derived CDR1 and CDR2 are MNHNS and SASEGT. The ends lost 0 bases at V and 4 bases at J; junction bases unmatched: 9. CDR3 length: 16 residues. CDR3 loop: CASSEAPSGVGYEQYF. CDR3 bases: TGTGCCAGCAGTGAAGCCCCCAGCGGGGTAGGGTACGAGCAGTACTTC.

This chain links TRBV6-5 with TRBJ1-6, with 8 bases aligning to TRBD1. CDR3 length: 16 residues. CDR1 MNHEY and CDR2 SVGAGI come from the germline V gene. V lost 2 bases and J lost 6; bases outside the gene matches: 6. The CDR3 coding sequence is TGTGCCAGCAGTTACCGGACAGGGAACTTTAATTCACCCCTCCACTTT. Protein product: CASSYRTGNFNSPLHF.

The V call is TRBV10-1, the J call TRBJ2-1; 9 bases match TRBD2. J gave up 3 bases and V 7 bases, and 10 bases lay outside the gene matches. Germline values: CDR1 WNHNN, CDR2 SYGVQD (reference sequence). The CDR3 loop spans 16 amino acids. The CDR3 coding sequence is TGCGCCAGCAAAGAACTAGCGGGCGGCCTCTACAATGAGCAGTTCTTC. Its translation is CASKELAGGLYNEQFF.

The chain is built from TRBV5-1 and TRBJ2-3; maybe TRBD2 (7 bases). CDR1 and CDR2 from the germline V gene are SGHRS and YFSETQ. This CDR3 is 16 amino acids long. Trimming removed 1 base at V and 5 bases at J, with 17 bases between. The CDR3 loop is CASSLRGGANGDTQYF. The CDR3 nucleotides read TGCGCCAGCAGCTTGAGGGGGGGCGCGAATGGAGATACGCAGTATTTT.

The chain couples TRBV9 to TRBJ2-7; D is possibly TRBD2 (6 bases). Germline lookup yields CDR1 SGDLS and CDR2 YYNGEE. The V end was cut by 0 bases, the J end by 2 bases, with 9 bases between. The CDR3 extends over 14 amino acids. Here the CDR3 reads CASSVGTGAYEQYF. CDR3 in DNA: TGTGCCAGCAGCGTAGGAACGGGAGCCTACGAGCAGTACTTC.

The chain is built from TRBV5-1 and TRBJ1-2; D might be TRBD1 (5 bases). Trimming stripped 0 bases from V and 3 bases from J, with 9 bases between. The CDR3 is made up of 14 amino acids. Germline V gene sequence: CDR1 SGHRS, CDR2 YFSETQ. The CDR3 DNA sequence: TGCGCCAGCAGCTTGGGCTGGGACGACTATGGCTACACCTTC. Protein sequence: CASSLGWDDYGYTF.

The chain is built from TRBV11-2 and TRBJ2-5; 7 bases match TRBD1. CDR1 SGHAT and CDR2 FQNNGV come from the germline V gene. The CDR3 is made up of 14 amino acids. The V segment lost 2 bases and the J segment 2 bases; nucleotides outside the gene matches: 2. The DNA of the CDR3 is TGTGCCAGCAGCTTACAGGGACAGCAAGAGACCCAGTACTTC. It is translated as CASSLQGQQETQYF.

The chain combines TRBV10-2 with TRBJ1-2, with D possibly being TRBD1 (6 bases). With 3 bases removed from V and 7 bases from J, the gap between germline ends came to 12 bases. Germline CDR1 and CDR2: WSHSY and SAAADI. The CDR3 length is 13 residues. CDR3 nucleotide sequence: TGCGCCAGCAGTGAAACAGGCAGGGGTGGCTACACCTTC. Its translation is CASSETGRGGYTF.

This chain connects TRBV7-2 to TRBJ2-4; tentatively, D is TRBD2 (6 bases). The CDR3 consists of 12 residues. Looked up from germline, CDR1 is SGHTA and CDR2 is FQGNSA. V was cut by 4 bases and J by 12 bases, with 13 bases left in between. The CDR3 reads CASSSSGSAQYF. The CDR3 region has the DNA TGTGCCAGCAGCTCTTCCGGGAGCGCTCAGTACTTC.

The gene calls are TRBV5-1 and TRBJ2-6; D tentatively fits TRBD1 or TRBD2 (5 bases each). V lost 3 bases, J lost 0 bases, and 10 bases lay in between. From germline, CDR1 is SGHRS and CDR2 YFSETQ. This CDR3 spans 16 amino acids. This CDR3 is CASSWGIDSGANVLTF. The CDR3 bases are TGCGCCAGCAGCTGGGGGATTGACTCTGGGGCCAACGTCCTGACTTTC. The full variable domain, with the rest looked up from reference TRBV5-1 and TRBJ2-6, is KAGVTQTPRYLIKTRGQQVTLSCSPISGHRSVSWYQQTPGQGLQFLFEYFSETQRNKGNFPGRFSGRQFSNSRSEMNVSTLELGDSALYLCASSWGIDSGANVLTFGAGSRLTVL.

This clone was counted only a few times. CDR3 bases: TGTGCCAGCTCAGGTCGGGACAAGAGCTACGAGCAGTACTTC. Protein product: CASSGRDKSYEQYF. The rearrangement uses TRBV18 and TRBJ2-7; D might be TRBD1 (6 bases). The length of the CDR3 is 14 residues. Germline loops: CDR1 KGHSH, CDR2 LQKENI. Trimming took off 5 bases at V and 3 bases at J, with 14 bases between the two ends.

V and J are TRBV5-6 and TRBJ1-4; TRBD1 matches at 11 bases. This CDR3 is 15 amino acids long. Germline V gene data show CDR1 as SGHDT and CDR2 as YYEEEE. The V and J ends lost 4 bases and 7 bases, in that order; junction bases with no gene match: 6. DNA for the CDR3: TGTGCCAGCAGCCCACCGGGGACAGGGGGTGAAAAACTGTTTTTT. Protein sequence: CASSPPGTGGEKLFF.

V gene TRBV10-3 combines with J gene TRBJ1-2; D is unclear. This CDR3 comprises 14 residues. The ends were cut back, 2 bases at V and 1 base at J, with 8 bases in the middle. CDR1 is ENHRY, CDR2 SYGVKD, per germline. CDR3 coding DNA: TGTGCCATCAGTGAGGTAGCCCTTAACTATGGCTACACCTTC. This translates into CAISEVALNYGYTF.

This clone was detected only a few times. This sequence joins TRBV6-1 and TRBJ2-3; D not certain. V dropped 1 base and J dropped 2 bases, with 10 bases sitting between them. CDR1 is MNHNS and CDR2 is SASEGT in the germline V gene. The CDR3 is 15 residues long. The CDR3 DNA sequence: TGTGCCAGCAGTGAAGGAAACAGAAACACAGATACGCAGTATTTT. Amino acids: CASSEGNRNTDTQYF.

This chain connects TRBV7-8 to TRBJ2-7; no clear D gene. CDR1 is SGHVS and CDR2 is FQNEAQ in the germline V gene. This CDR3 is 14 amino acids long. Trimming cost V 1 base and J 2 bases, with 9 bases left between them. CDR3 sequence (DNA): TGTGCCAGCAGCTTAGGGCCGACTGCCTACGAGCAGTACTTC. This encodes CASSLGPTAYEQYF.

The rearrangement joins TRBV5-6 to TRBJ2-1; D ambiguous. The V and J ends lost 4 bases and 3 bases respectively, with 17 bases between them. The length of the CDR3 is 16 residues. The germline V gene has CDR1 SGHDT and CDR2 YYEEEE. The CDR3 is CASSRTKFSGYNEQFF. CDR3 nucleotide sequence: TGTGCCAGCAGCCGCACCAAATTCTCCGGCTACAATGAGCAGTTCTTC.

V gene TRBV5-1 combines with J gene TRBJ2-7; D is perhaps TRBD1 (5 bases). Germline CDR1 and CDR2: SGHRS and YFSETQ. The V gene lost 2 bases and the J gene lost 5 bases, with 14 bases spanning the gap. The CDR3 is 14 amino acids. The CDR3 bases are TGCGCCAGCAGCTTTCAGGGCCTTTTAGACGAGCAGTACTTC. This gives the protein CASSFQGLLDEQYF. The full variable domain, in which reference TRBV5-1 and TRBJ2-7 provide the parts outside the CDR3, is KAGVTQTPRYLIKTRGQQVTLSCSPISGHRSVSWYQQTPGQGLQFLFEYFSETQRNKGNFPGRFSGRQFSNSRSEMNVSTLELGDSALYLCASSFQGLLDEQYFGPGTRLTVT.